This is a list of T cell receptor beta chains from one sample in a study of T cell responses to AZD1222 COVID-19 vaccine. Using immunoSEQ multiplex PCR, the repertoire was profiled, and TCRdb retains in-frame clones only, with some absent. Counted here are more than 80,000 clones, approximately 87% occurring once; the ten biggest clones make up about 5%. The material sequenced was peripheral blood, taken on day 0 of AZD1222 vaccination. These receptors came from an adult in good health. Each CDR3 is given with its conserved first and last residue. D genes are given only for firm matches. Size values are once, few and many counts, or a class for expanded clones, and some rows have none.

clone size,J gene,D gene,V gene,CDR3 protein,CDR3 DNA
NA,TRBJ2-7,TRBD1,TRBV28,CASSPLQGAREQYF,TGTGCCAGCAGTCCTCTCCAGGGGGCGAGGGAGCAGTACTTC
NA,TRBJ1-6,NA,TRBV3-1/TRBV3-2,CASSQAGNSPLHF,TGTGCCAGCAGCCAAGCGGGTAATTCACCCCTCCACTTT
NA,TRBJ1-5,NA,TRBV10-2,CASRGTGYQPQHF,TGCGCCAGCAGAGGTACAGGGTATCAGCCCCAGCATTTT
NA,TRBJ2-7,TRBD1,TRBV5-1,CASSFLGQVVYEQYF,TGCGCCAGCAGCTTTTTGGGACAGGTGGTCTACGAGCAGTACTTC
NA,TRBJ2-4,NA,TRBV6-2/TRBV6-3,CASSYPSGNIQYF,TGTGCCAGCAGTTACCCCTCGGGGAACATTCAGTACTTC
NA,TRBJ1-4,TRBD1,TRBV9,CASSVDPGQGGEKLFF,TGTGCCAGCAGCGTAGATCCGGGACAGGGGGGTGAAAAACTGTTTTTT
NA,TRBJ1-1,NA,TRBV19,CASSMGQAGTEAFF,TGTGCCAGTAGTATGGGGCAGGCGGGCACTGAAGCTTTCTTT
NA,TRBJ1-3,TRBD1,TRBV6-5,CASSSRQGTVGNTIYF,TGTGCCAGCAGTTCCCGCCAGGGGACAGTGGGAAACACCATATATTTT
NA,TRBJ1-2,NA,TRBV11-2,CASSLNGGGGYTF,TGTGCCAGCAGCCTAAATGGGGGGGGTGGCTACACCTTC
NA,TRBJ2-2,NA,TRBV6-5,CASSRNRADGELFF,TGTGCCAGCAGTCGCAACAGGGCTGACGGGGAGCTGTTTTTT
NA,TRBJ2-6,NA,TRBV12-3/TRBV12-4,CASRPSGANVLTF,TGTGCCAGCCGTCCCTCTGGGGCCAACGTCCTGACTTTC
NA,TRBJ2-7,NA,TRBV18,CASSPEVEQYF,TGTGCCAGCTCACCAGAGGTCGAGCAGTACTTC
NA,TRBJ2-1,TRBD2,TRBV4-2,CASSHGLAGSREQFF,TGTGCCAGCAGCCATGGACTAGCGGGGTCCAGGGAGCAGTTCTTC
NA,TRBJ2-1,NA,TRBV4-1,CASSQGLAYNEQFF,TGCGCCAGCAGCCAAGGACTAGCCTACAATGAGCAGTTCTTC
NA,TRBJ1-5,NA,TRBV5-8,CASRNQPQHF,TGTGCCAGCAGAAATCAGCCCCAGCATTTT
NA,TRBJ2-1,TRBD2,TRBV9,CASSAGPLAGGFSYEQFF,TGTGCCAGCAGCGCGGGTCCCCTAGCGGGAGGTTTTTCGTATGAGCAGTTCTTC
NA,TRBJ2-5,TRBD2,TRBV6-5,CASSASSGTEETQYF,TGTGCCAGCAGCGCTTCTAGCGGGACCGAAGAGACCCAGTACTTC
NA,TRBJ2-7,NA,TRBV3-1/TRBV3-2,CASSQDRDTRYF,TGTGCCAGCAGCCAAGATCGGGACACCAGGTACTTC
NA,TRBJ2-3,TRBD2,TRBV6-6,CASSYSLAAGRDTQYF,TGTGCCAGCAGTTACTCGTTGGCAGCGGGGCGAGATACGCAGTATTTT
NA,TRBJ1-1,TRBD1,TRBV15,CATSRDGVGGAEAFF,TGTGCCACCAGCAGAGATGGGGTAGGGGGCGCGGAAGCTTTCTTT
once,TRBJ1-3,TRBD1,TRBV25-1,CASSDRQGSGNTIYF,TGTGCCAGCAGTGACAGACAGGGCTCGGGAAACACCATATATTTT
NA,TRBJ2-2,NA,TRBV7-2,CASSGRLVFGELFF,TGTGCCAGCAGCGGACGACTAGTGTTCGGGGAGCTGTTTTTT
NA,TRBJ1-2,NA,TRBV6-2/TRBV6-3,CASSLLGQIYGYTF,TGTGCCAGCAGTCTCCTCGGACAGATCTATGGCTACACCTTC
NA,TRBJ2-2,TRBD1,TRBV9,CASSALYWDSANTGELFF,TGTGCCAGCAGCGCCTTGTACTGGGACAGCGCGAACACCGGGGAGCTGTTTTTT
NA,TRBJ1-2,NA,TRBV18,CASSPPSGSYGYTF,TGTGCCAGCTCACCACCGAGCGGCTCCTATGGCTACACCTTC
NA,TRBJ2-7,NA,TRBV3-1/TRBV3-2,CASSRTPGPAAYEQYF,TGTGCCAGCAGCCGAACACCGGGACCCGCGGCCTACGAGCAGTACTTC
few,TRBJ2-7,NA,TRBV5-8,CASSVGDYEQYF,TGTGCCAGCAGCGTAGGGGACTACGAGCAGTACTTC
NA,TRBJ2-5,NA,TRBV12-3/TRBV12-4,CASSFLVETQYF,TGTGCCAGCAGTTTCCTTGTAGAGACCCAGTACTTC
NA,TRBJ2-1,TRBD2,TRBV7-2,CASSPGEGLADNEQFF,TGTGCCAGCAGCCCGGGCGAGGGACTAGCGGACAATGAGCAGTTCTTC
NA,TRBJ2-3,TRBD1,TRBV29-1,CSNARTGVTDTQYF,TGCAGCAACGCGAGGACAGGGGTCACAGATACGCAGTATTTT
NA,TRBJ1-1,TRBD1,TRBV7-2,CASSLVGTGTHTEAFF,TGTGCCAGCAGCTTAGTGGGGACAGGGACGCACACTGAAGCTTTCTTT
NA,TRBJ2-3,NA,TRBV21-1,CASSTEGRQTSTDTQYF,TGTGCCAGCAGCACGGAGGGACGCCAGACTAGCACAGATACGCAGTATTTT
NA,TRBJ2-5,TRBD2,TRBV30,CAWSVGRGTQYF,TGTGCCTGGAGTGTAGGGAGGGGGACCCAGTACTTC
NA,TRBJ2-7,NA,TRBV24-1,CATSDPTGSSYEQYF,TGTGCCACCAGTGACCCTACAGGGAGCTCCTACGAGCAGTACTTC
once,TRBJ2-7,NA,TRBV28,CASTGSSYEQYF,TGTGCCAGCACAGGGAGCTCCTACGAGCAGTACTTC
NA,TRBJ1-2,NA,TRBV7-4,CASSLTGFYGYTF,TGTGCCAGCAGCTTGACGGGGTTCTATGGCTACACCTTC
NA,TRBJ2-7,NA,TRBV27,CASSLLPDVEQYF,TGTGCCAGCAGTTTATTACCGGACGTCGAGCAGTACTTC
NA,TRBJ2-7,TRBD2,TRBV20-1,CSASHTGTSVAYEQYF,TGCAGTGCTAGTCATACCGGGACTAGCGTCGCCTACGAGCAGTACTTC
NA,TRBJ1-2,NA,TRBV18,CASSISGPLSYGYTF,TGTGCCAGCTCAATATCGGGACCGCTAAGCTATGGCTACACCTTC
NA,TRBJ2-5,TRBD1,TRBV5-1,CASSLGQGAETQYF,TGCGCCAGCAGCTTAGGACAGGGGGCTGAGACCCAGTACTTC
NA,TRBJ1-2,NA,TRBV19,CASRRDTNYTF,TGTGCCAGTAGGAGGGACACCAACTACACCTTC
NA,TRBJ1-5,TRBD1,TRBV19,CASRGQGNQPQHF,TGTGCCAGTAGGGGACAGGGGAATCAGCCCCAGCATTTT
NA,TRBJ2-5,TRBD1,TRBV5-4,CASSSDRGQRETQYF,TGTGCCAGCAGCTCTGACAGGGGGCAGAGAGAGACCCAGTACTTC
NA,TRBJ1-5,NA,TRBV30,CAWSPDSNQPQHF,TGTGCCTGGAGTCCGGATAGCAATCAGCCCCAGCATTTT
NA,TRBJ1-1,NA,TRBV9,CASSAYSGNTEAFF,TGTGCCAGCAGCGCCTACTCGGGGAACACTGAAGCTTTCTTT
NA,TRBJ1-2,NA,TRBV19,CASSIGGQGGNGYTF,TGTGCCAGTAGTATAGGTGGCCAGGGAGGCAATGGCTACACCTTC
NA,TRBJ2-7,NA,TRBV5-8,CASSPYYEQYF,TGTGCCAGCAGCCCATACTACGAGCAGTACTTC
once,TRBJ1-5,NA,TRBV11-2,CASSFIDNQPQHF,TGTGCCAGCAGCTTCATCGACAATCAGCCCCAGCATTTT
NA,TRBJ2-3,NA,TRBV7-9,CASTPRSSSTDTQYF,TGTGCCAGCACCCCCAGGTCTTCTAGCACAGATACGCAGTATTTT
many,TRBJ1-1,NA,TRBV6-2/TRBV6-3,CASSYGMNTEAFF,TGTGCCAGCAGTTACGGGATGAACACTGAAGCTTTCTTT
NA,TRBJ2-1,TRBD2,TRBV19,CASSISGLVSHNEQFF,TGTGCCAGTAGTATATCAGGACTAGTCTCGCACAATGAGCAGTTCTTC
NA,TRBJ2-2,TRBD2,TRBV19,CASGGRAHTGELFF,TGTGCCAGTGGCGGGAGGGCCCATACCGGGGAGCTGTTTTTT
NA,TRBJ2-7,NA,TRBV9,CASSAQGFYEQYF,TGTGCCAGCAGCGCCCAGGGGTTCTACGAGCAGTACTTC